These 24 T cell receptor beta chains were sequenced from one sample in a study of early T cells in non-severe SARS-CoV-2 infection. TCRdb re-called the 5' RACE reads through MiXCR, storing one row per CDR3 protein. The table records approximately 50,000 distinct CDR3 sequences, approximately 9.8% of them present only once. The sequenced sample was whole blood. These receptors came from an adult who was a healthcare worker with PCR-confirmed SARS-CoV-2 infection or an uninfected control (not recorded which).

This clonotype occurred a few times. This sequence joins TRBV10-3 and TRBJ2-1, with a possible D match to TRBD2 (6 bases). V lost 3 bases to trimming and J lost 4 bases, with 10 bases between them. The CDR3 contains 14 residues. Germline V gives CDR1 ENHRY, CDR2 SYGVKD. The CDR3 here is CAISDWTKYNEQFF. DNA for the CDR3: TGTGCCATCAGTGATTGGACTAAATACAATGAGCAGTTCTTC.

This clonotype has at least ten counts. The chain carries TRBV3-1 and TRBJ2-1; D uncertain. Per germline, CDR1 LGHDT and CDR2 YNNKEL (reference sequence). V shed 1 base and J shed 8 bases, with 6 bases lying between them. CDR3 size: 12 residues. CDR3: CASSQGSDEQFF. The CDR3 DNA follows: TGTGCCAGCAGCCAAGGGTCCGATGAGCAGTTCTTC.

This clonotype occurred a few times. The chain uses TRBV3-1 and TRBJ2-1; TRBD1 might be the D (5 bases). Between the trimmed V and J ends, which lost 7 bases and 5 bases, there was a span of 9 bases. The CDR3 length is 12 residues. The germline CDR1 and CDR2 sequences are LGHDT and YNNKEL (reference sequence). In DNA, the CDR3 is TGTGCCAGCACCAGGACAAACAATGAGCAGTTCTTC. It yields the protein CASTRTNNEQFF.

This clonotype has just a few counts. The chain recombines TRBV19 with TRBJ2-7; D gene uncertain. From germline, CDR1 is LNHDA and CDR2 SQIVND (reference sequence). V was shortened by 1 base and J by 0 bases, with 4 bases between the two germline ends. This CDR3 region has 13 residues. The CDR3 nucleotides are TGTGCCAGTAGTATAGGGCCCTCCTACGAGCAGTACTTC. Amino acid sequence: CASSIGPSYEQYF.

With regard to this clonotype: A read error is possible here, since a much larger clone lies one base away. Likely a read error: the CDR3 ends without its conserved phenylalanine or tryptophan. The V call is TRBV3-1, the J call TRBJ2-1; 7 nucleotides align to TRBD1. The CDR3 is 15 amino acids. The trim removed 5 bases at V and 6 bases at J, leaving 10 bases unmatched. Germline CDR1 and CDR2: LGHDT and YNNKEL (reference sequence). CDR3 DNA sequence: TGTGCCAGCAGCGCCATGACGCAGGGGGTCAATGAGCAGTTCTCC. Protein: CASSAMTQGVNEQFS.

This clonotype was seen at least ten times. The genes are TRBV4-1 and TRBJ2-1; tentatively, D is TRBD1 (6 bases). Germline CDR1 is MGHRA and CDR2 is YSYEKL. The CDR3 runs 17 residues. V lost 5 bases, J lost 4 bases, and 21 bases lay in between. The CDR3 spells CASSSMKTGSEYNEQFF. The CDR3 DNA is TGCGCCAGCAGCTCCATGAAAACAGGGAGTGAATACAATGAGCAGTTCTTC.

This clonotype was observed at least ten times. The chain carries TRBV7-9 and TRBJ2-7; possible D gene TRBD1, 6 bases. This CDR3 spans 15 amino acids. The germline V gene encodes CDR1 SEHNR and CDR2 FQNEAQ (reference sequence). V lost 1 base and J lost 2, with 12 bases in between. CDR3 nucleotides: TGTGCCAGCAGCTTAGGCCAGGGGCCCACCTACGAGCAGTACTTC. Translation: CASSLGQGPTYEQYF.

This clonotype was found many times. One end of the junction varies from germline; a read error may be responsible. The rearrangement joins TRBV9 to TRBJ1-2, with 7 bases matching TRBD1. The CDR3 extends over 9 amino acids. Germline values: CDR1 SGDLS, CDR2 YYNGEE. CDR3 in amino acids: CASSPGGIF. The CDR3 DNA follows: TGTGCCAGCAGCCCAGGGGGGATCTTC. Full variable domain (rest looked up from reference TRBV9 and TRBJ1-2): DSGVTQTPKHLITATGQRVTLRCSPRSGDLSVYWYQQSLDQGLQFLIQYYNGEERAKGNILERFSAQQFPDLHSELNLSSLELGDSALYFCASSPGGIFGSGTRLTVV.

The gene calls are TRBV7-2 and TRBJ2-2; TRBD2 matches at 10 bases. Looked up from germline, CDR1 is SGHTA and CDR2 is FQGNSA. The V gene end was trimmed by 5 bases and the J gene end by 2 bases; junction bases not matched to a gene: 5. The CDR3 length is 16 residues. CDR3 loop: CASSPSLAGNTGELFF. The CDR3 nucleotides are TGTGCCAGCAGCCCCTCACTAGCGGGAAACACCGGGGAGCTGTTTTTT.

This clonotype has ten or more counts. The V call is TRBV6-4, the J call TRBJ2-1, with 8 bases fitting TRBD2. Trimming cost V 0 bases and J 0 bases; bases outside gene matches: 1. The CDR3 runs to 16 residues. Germline V lookup: CDR1 MRHNA, CDR2 SNTAGT. CDR3 protein: CASSDSSGSSYNEQFF. The DNA for the CDR3 is TGTGCCAGCAGTGACTCGAGCGGGAGCTCCTACAATGAGCAGTTCTTC.

This clonotype showed up many times. This chain connects TRBV20-1 to TRBJ2-7; no definite D call. The CDR3 sequence is 14 residues long. Trimming shortened V by 6 bases and J by 2 bases, and 17 bases separated the two germline ends. The V gene's germline CDR1 is DFQATT and CDR2 SNEGSKA (reference sequence). The chain's CDR3 is CSAAPIPKTYEQYF. The CDR3 nucleotides are TGCAGTGCGGCTCCGATACCGAAGACCTACGAGCAGTACTTC.

The table lists this clonotype with a few counts. The chain is built from TRBV27 and TRBJ1-1, with a tentative D call TRBD1 (5 bases). The CDR3 length is 15 residues. The V and J ends lost 0 bases and 2 bases respectively, with 10 bases between them. Germline assignment: CDR1 MNHEY and CDR2 SMNVEV (reference sequence). Here the CDR3 reads CASSLSIGGNTEAFF. DNA for the CDR3: TGTGCCAGCAGTTTATCGATCGGGGGAAACACTGAAGCTTTCTTT.

This clonotype appeared many times. The J gene is TRBJ2-7, the V gene TRBV5-5; TRBD2 aligns across 10 bases. The junction had 3 bases not matched to a gene; V was cut back by 0 bases and J by 6 bases. This CDR3 has 14 amino acids. Germline CDR1 and CDR2: SGHKS and YYEKEE (reference sequence). CDR3 region: CASSLGIAGGEQYF. CDR3 in DNA: TGTGCCAGCAGCTTGGGCATAGCGGGAGGCGAGCAGTACTTC.

There are a few counts of this clonotype. The DNA of the CDR3 is TGCAGCGTTGATCAGTCGGGGGGGCATGAGCAGTTCTTC. Translated: CSVDQSGGHEQFF. V gene TRBV29-1 combines with J gene TRBJ2-1; 8 positions match TRBD2. CDR1 and CDR2 from the germline V gene are SQVTM and ANQGSEA. J was trimmed by 8 bases and V by 3 bases; bases with no gene match: 6. CDR3 size: 13 residues.

A few counts support this clonotype. This chain connects TRBV7-9 to TRBJ2-5; no clear D gene. The V gene lost 4 bases and the J gene lost 5 bases, with 14 bases spanning the gap. Germline lookup yields CDR1 SEHNR and CDR2 FQNEAQ (reference sequence). This CDR3 is 14 amino acids long. The CDR3 spells CASSSESPTETQYF. Here the CDR3 DNA reads TGTGCCAGCAGCTCAGAATCACCGACGGAGACCCAGTACTTC.

The chain couples TRBV5-4 to TRBJ2-7; TRBD2 is a possible D gene (6 bases). CDR3 length: 15 amino acids. In germline, CDR1 is SGHNT, CDR2 YYREEE (reference sequence). V was clipped by 4 bases and J by 5 bases, with 19 bases between them. CDR3 sequence (DNA): TGTGCCAGCAGCCCCGAGCGGGCAACCCTACACGAGCAGTACTTC. The encoded protein is CASSPERATLHEQYF. The variable domain in full, with the rest retrieved from reference TRBV5-4 and TRBJ2-7, is ETGVTQSPTHLIKTRGQQVTLRCSSQSGHNTVSWYQQALGQGPQFIFQYYREEENGRGNFPPRFSGLQFPNYSSELNVNALELDDSALYLCASSPERATLHEQYFGPGTRLTVT.

The V call is TRBV9, the J call TRBJ1-1; D is unresolved. Trimming pared 3 bases from V and 3 bases from J, leaving 9 bases between. Germline-derived CDR1 and CDR2 are SGDLS and YYNGEE. There are 13 residues in the CDR3. In nucleotides, the CDR3 is TGTGCCAGCAGCGCCGAAGGACACACTGAAGCTTTCTTT. Translating gives CASSAEGHTEAFF.

Judged by abundance, this clonotype is medium-sized. The V and J genes are TRBV13 and TRBJ2-1, with 9 bases fitting TRBD2. The junction had 7 bases not matched to a gene; V was cut back by 5 bases and J by 5 bases. There are 15 residues in the CDR3. Germline assignment: CDR1 PRHDT and CDR2 FYEKMQ (reference sequence). CDR3 amino acids: CASSGGLAEDNEQFF. CDR3 DNA: TGTGCCAGCAGCGGGGGACTAGCCGAGGACAATGAGCAGTTCTTC.

This clonotype showed up many times. This chain connects TRBV5-1 to TRBJ1-1, with D uncertain. From germline, CDR1 is SGHRS and CDR2 YFSETQ. Trimming removed 7 bases from V and 6 bases from J, with 13 bases in between. This CDR3 has 12 residues. The CDR3 loop is CASRVSGSEAFF. The CDR3, as DNA: TGCGCCAGCCGGGTTAGCGGATCTGAAGCTTTCTTT.

This clonotype was seen at least ten times. The V and J genes are TRBV7-9 and TRBJ2-7; no clear D. Per the germline V gene, CDR1 is SEHNR and CDR2 is FQNEAQ (reference sequence). The CDR3 runs to 14 residues. V lost 6 bases and J lost 0, with 12 bases in between. The CDR3 DNA follows: TGTGCCAGCAGAAACCGTGACAACTCCTACGAGCAGTACTTC. It codes for CASRNRDNSYEQYF.

In this sample, this clonotype turned up many times. This rearrangement joins TRBV7-6 to TRBJ2-7; 8 bases agree with TRBD1. The germline V gene has CDR1 SGHVS and CDR2 FNYEAQ. Germline trimming cut 1 base from V and 2 bases from J; bases unmatched to any gene: 1. The CDR3 spans 14 residues. The CDR3 bases are TGTGCCAGCAGCTTAGTACAGGGGGCCTACGAGCAGTACTTC. This gives the protein CASSLVQGAYEQYF.

This clonotype was found many times. CDR3 nucleotides: TGTGCCAGCAGTTTCGGCATAGCGGGAGTGGGCAATGAGCAGTTCTTC. Protein sequence: CASSFGIAGVGNEQFF. This chain joins TRBV12-3 or TRBV12-4 and TRBJ2-1, with TRBD2 matching 9 bases. J gave up 6 bases and V 3 bases, and 9 bases lay outside the gene matches. CDR3 size: 16 residues.

There are a few counts of this clonotype. The chain joins TRBV11-2 to TRBJ2-7; D gene uncertain. The V gene's germline CDR1 is SGHAT and CDR2 FQNNGV. Trimming removed 4 bases from V and 1 base from J, with 11 bases in between. The CDR3 runs to 14 residues. For the CDR3, the DNA is TGTGCCAGCAGCTCCGTTCTAGAATCCTACGAGCAGTACTTC. This sequence encodes CASSSVLESYEQYF.

This clonotype was seen repeatedly, ten times or more. The V and J genes are TRBV4-1 and TRBJ2-5, with 8 positions matching TRBD1. The CDR3 sequence is 16 residues long. The germline V gene encodes CDR1 MGHRA and CDR2 YSYEKL. Trimming removed 5 bases from V and 5 bases from J; junction bases left unmatched: 13. The CDR3 coding sequence is TGCGCCAGCAGCTCACGACCAGAGACAGGGGAGGAGACCCAGTACTTC. Translating gives CASSSRPETGEETQYF.